Listed here is a single T cell receptor beta chain. Original data processing: Estimation of nucleated cell counts relied on the amplification of reference gene primers. Sequencing was performed with immunoSEQ multiplex PCR; in TCRdb, only in-frame clones are kept and a portion is missing. The D gene and trimming were derived from the DNA, and the V and J assignments and clone size from that table. This table holds 100,000 or so clones, about three quarters found once. This specimen comes from a study of blood T cell repertoires in COVID-19. On the study more broadly: Sites across the United States, Italy and Spain contributed samples from acute and convalescent COVID-19. Sources were T cells, B-cell-depleted T cells, or PBMCs; the material itself was cDNA or gDNA.

CDR1 is MDHEN and CDR2 is SYDVKM in the germline V gene. Deletions cut 6 bases from V and 9 bases from J, with 17 bases between. The CDR3 is 13 amino acids. The clonotype was recovered from a man older than 75 with acute or convalescent COVID-19. Material: peripheral blood. V and J are TRBV28 and TRBJ1-2, with a weak D call TRBD1 (6 bases). The DNA for the CDR3 is TGTGCCAGCAGCCGACCGCCTCAGGGGAGCTACACCTTC. Its protein is CASSRPPQGSYTF.